This T cell receptor beta chain comes out of a study of cytomegalovirus exposure and HLA in healthy donors. Study summary: The Caucasian-associated ancestry cluster held roughly 78% of more than 350 genotyped donors. General study findings and limits: Analyses of presence and absence presupposed an approximately uniform sequencing depth across donors. While the bulk of TCR sequences proved rare, some public TCRs turned up in many donors.

Donors had nominal health at sampling but likely had unrecorded immune exposures. CDR3 length equals 11 residues. Germline CDR1 MGHDK, CDR2 SYGVNS. V lost 7 bases to trimming and J lost 13 bases, with 15 bases between them. A remark on this clone: Its antigen is currently unknown.

The PCR used 60 Vbeta and 13 Jbeta primers. Measured with immunoSEQ multiplex PCR; TCRdb has only the in-frame clones, and not every one. The repertoire holds 100,000 or so clones, with 77% as singletons. This sequence was found in a woman aged 40 to 55 in good health and CMV-seronegative. The V gene is TRBV25-1, the J gene TRBJ2-3; D is unresolved. Sequencing input: PBMCs. DNA of the CDR3: TGTGCCAGCACCGCTGGTCCCCAGGAGTATTTT. This gives the protein CASTAGPQEYF.